This T cell receptor beta chain was recovered during a study of beta chain features in type 1 diabetes. The overall study: Researchers looked at about 110 million sorted cells across all samples.

This clone was recorded a few times. Its specificity is not known. Study-wide results and caveats: Among all four CD4+ subsets, Type 1 diabetes patients had TCRB CDR3s that were moderately but significantly shorter.

Trimming took off 3 bases at V and 6 bases at J, with 3 bases between the two ends. The germline CDR1 and CDR2 sequences are MNHNS and SASEGT. The CDR3 loop spans 11 amino acids. Reverse transcribing all isolated RNA meant expressed TCRB transcripts were sequenced. TCRdb's copy holds only in-frame clones and misses some; the assay was immunoSEQ multiplex PCR. The repertoire holds hundreds of thousands of clones, with about an eighth as singletons. This TCR was recovered from a woman aged 18 to 35 in good health. Specimen: naive CD4+ T cells from blood. The V gene is TRBV6-1, the J gene TRBJ1-5; D unresolved. CDR3 sequence reads: CASSDFQPQHF. CDR3 coding DNA: TGTGCCAGCAGTGACTTTCAGCCCCAGCATTTT.